This T cell receptor beta chain stems from a study of T cell repertoires in cytomegalovirus infection. Study-wide context: Alongside well-studied HLA-B-restricted CMV epitopes, recently identified HLA-C-restricted CMV epitopes were also used.

V trimming: 6 bases; J trimming: 2 bases; junction bases outside the gene matches: 5. The length of the CDR3 is 14 residues. Via MiXCR, TCRdb re-called the reads, giving one row per CDR3 protein. The sample shows around 300,000 distinct CDR3 sequences, 20% to 25% of them seen only once. To note about this clonotype: Its antigen is currently unknown.

Sample: cultured PBMCs, taken from culture after CMV antigen stimulation. V gene TRBV12-3 or TRBV12-4 combines with J gene TRBJ1-2, with 8 bases that match TRBD1. This sequence originates from a human donor in good health (CMV status not recorded). Some clones in this sample may be carry-over from other donors' samples. DNA for the CDR3: TGTGCCAGCAGCCGGGACAGGAGGAACTATGGCTACACCTTC. It codes for CASSRDRRNYGYTF.